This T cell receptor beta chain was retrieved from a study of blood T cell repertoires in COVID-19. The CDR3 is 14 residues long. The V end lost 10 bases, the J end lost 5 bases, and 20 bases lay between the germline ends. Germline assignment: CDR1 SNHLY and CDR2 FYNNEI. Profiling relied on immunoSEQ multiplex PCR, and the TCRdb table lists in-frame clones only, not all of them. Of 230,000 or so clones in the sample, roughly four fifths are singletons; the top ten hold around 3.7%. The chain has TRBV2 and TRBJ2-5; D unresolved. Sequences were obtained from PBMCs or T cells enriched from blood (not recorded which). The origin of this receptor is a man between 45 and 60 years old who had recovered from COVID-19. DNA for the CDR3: TGTGCCATCCAGACAAGTAAAGACGTCGAGACCCAGTACTTC. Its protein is CAIQTSKDVETQYF.